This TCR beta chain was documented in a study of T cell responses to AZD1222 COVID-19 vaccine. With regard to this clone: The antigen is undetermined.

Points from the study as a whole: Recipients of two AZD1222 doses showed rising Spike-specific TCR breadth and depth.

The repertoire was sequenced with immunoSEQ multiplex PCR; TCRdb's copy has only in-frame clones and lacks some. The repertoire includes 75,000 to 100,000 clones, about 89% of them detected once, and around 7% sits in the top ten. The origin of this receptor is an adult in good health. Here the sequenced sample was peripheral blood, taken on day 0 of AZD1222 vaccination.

The CDR3 DNA follows: TGTGCCAGCAGCCTGCGGGCCGAAGAGACCCAGTACTTC. This sequence encodes CASSLRAEETQYF. The genes are TRBV3-1 (or the pseudogene TRBV3-2) and TRBJ2-5; TRBD2 is a possible D gene (5 bases). The CDR3 is 13 residues long. Deletions cut 4 bases from V and 3 bases from J, with 9 bases between. Germline CDR1 and CDR2: LGHDT and YNNKEL (reference sequence).